Given below is one TCR beta chain in context. The antigen it recognizes is unknown. The conserved closing phenylalanine or tryptophan is absent in this CDR3, likely reflecting a read error. The instrument was an Illumina MiSeq. TCRdb took the public reads, trimmed them with fastp at Q25, ran MiXCR for clone calling and kept in-frame beta chains. Rows are unified per CDR3 protein, each entry keeping the most common DNA and genes. The sample includes 80,000 to 100,000 distinct CDR3 sequences, with 30% to 35% observed a single time. Together, the top ten hold less than 2.5% of the sample. The data originate from a study of type 1 regulatory T cells (dated by TCRdb to about 2021). Study-level background: An in vitro protocol by which a Tr1-enriched, alloantigen-specific CD4 T cell product named T-allo10 was generated was characterized in the study. T-allo10 was being evaluated clinically in patients with hematological malignancies who were receiving allogeneic hematopoietic stem cell transplantation.

14 amino acids form the CDR3, both terminal residues included. CDR3 DNA only is kept here, 42 bases in frame from base 1. The V and J ends are trimmed by 2 bases and 4 bases, leaving 8 bases between them. According to the germline V gene, CDR1 reads SGHVS and CDR2 reads FQNEAQ. The chain uses TRBV7-8 and TRBJ2-2, with no confidently assigned D gene. The sample consisted of CD4+ T cells, either the whole sample or a sorted fraction (not recorded which). This receptor was taken from a human donor in good health. In nucleotides, the sequence is TGTGCCAGCAGCTTAAGTCTGGCCACCGGGGAGCTGTTTCTT. Its amino acids are CASSLSLATGELFL.